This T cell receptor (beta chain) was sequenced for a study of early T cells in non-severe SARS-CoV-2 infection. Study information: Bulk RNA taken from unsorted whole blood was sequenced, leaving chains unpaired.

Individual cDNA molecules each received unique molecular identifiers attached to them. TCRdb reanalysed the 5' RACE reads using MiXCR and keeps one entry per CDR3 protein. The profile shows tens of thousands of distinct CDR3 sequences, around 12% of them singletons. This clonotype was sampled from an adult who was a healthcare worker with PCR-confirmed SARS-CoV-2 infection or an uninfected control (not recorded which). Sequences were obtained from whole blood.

CDR3 DNA sequence: TGTGCTAGTGGTTTGTTCCTTGGCTACACCTTC. It codes for CASGLFLGYTF. The rearrangement joins TRBV12-5 to TRBJ1-2; D gene uncertain. Per germline, CDR1 LGHNT and CDR2 FRNRAP. This CDR3 region has 11 residues. The ends were cut back, 2 bases at V and 7 bases at J, with 5 bases in the middle.